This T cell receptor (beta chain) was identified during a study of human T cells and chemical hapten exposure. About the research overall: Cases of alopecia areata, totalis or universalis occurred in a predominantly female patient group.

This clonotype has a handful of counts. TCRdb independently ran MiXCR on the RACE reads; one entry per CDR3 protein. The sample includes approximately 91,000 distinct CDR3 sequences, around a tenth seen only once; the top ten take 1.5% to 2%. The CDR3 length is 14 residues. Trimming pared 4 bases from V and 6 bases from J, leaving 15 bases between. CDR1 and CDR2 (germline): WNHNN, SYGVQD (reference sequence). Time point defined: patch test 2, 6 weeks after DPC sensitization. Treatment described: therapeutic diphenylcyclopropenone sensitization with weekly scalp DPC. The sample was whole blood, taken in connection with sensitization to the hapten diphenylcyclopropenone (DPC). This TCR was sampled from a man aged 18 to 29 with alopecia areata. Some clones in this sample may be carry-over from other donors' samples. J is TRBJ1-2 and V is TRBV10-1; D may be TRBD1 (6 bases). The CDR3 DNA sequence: TGCGCCAGCAGTGTTCGGGGGCGCTCCCATGGCTACACCTTC. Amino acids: CASSVRGRSHGYTF.